These 13 T cell receptor beta chains were sequenced from one sample in a study of PD-1 blockade in classical Hodgkin lymphoma. Clones were read by immunoSEQ multiplex PCR, and TCRdb kept only the in-frame ones, dropping some. The data contain around 4,700 clones, around two thirds of them seen just once; the ten biggest clones take up over 50%. Relapse was seen in all patients after autologous stem cell transplantation, and brentuximab vedotin exposure was variable. Source: peripheral blood mononuclear cells (PBMCs), taken before the second cycle of nivolumab. All receptors come from a human donor with classical Hodgkin lymphoma.

The chain has TRBV9 and TRBJ2-1; possibly TRBD2 for D (6 bases). The CDR3 runs to 13 residues. Germline CDR1 is SGDLS and CDR2 is YYNGEE. The V end lost 0 bases, the J end lost 14 bases, and 15 bases lay between the germline ends. CDR3 DNA sequence: TGTGCCAGCAGCGTAGACGAGAGCGGGTCTAAGTTCTTC. It codes for CASSVDESGSKFF.

J is TRBJ1-6 and V is TRBV2; 10 bases align to TRBD1. Germline CDR1 SNHLY, CDR2 FYNNEI. The junction had 8 bases not matched to a gene; V was cut back by 3 bases and J by 9 bases. CDR3 length: 16 residues. Written as DNA, the CDR3 is TGTGCCAGCAGTGAGCCGCCGACAGGGGGCGGTTCACCCCTCCACTTT. It encodes CASSEPPTGGGSPLHF. Looking up the rest from reference TRBV2 and TRBJ1-6 gives the full variable domain: EPEVTQTPSHQVTQMGQEVILRCVPISNHLYFYWYRQILGQKVEFLVSFYNNEISEKSEIFDDQFSVERPDGSNFTLKIRSTKLEDSAMYFCASSEPPTGGGSPLHFGNGTRLTVT.

This clone was observed a single time. Here the CDR3 DNA reads TGTGCCAGTAGTATCGCGGGGGCCCTTTTGAACACTGAAGCTTTCTTT. Translated, it gives CASSIAGALLNTEAFF. The chain combines TRBV19 with TRBJ1-1; tentatively, D is TRBD1 (6 bases). V lost 3 bases, J lost 0 bases, and 14 bases lay in between. Germline lookup yields CDR1 LNHDA and CDR2 SQIVND (reference sequence). This CDR3 is built from 16 residues. Complete variable domain (other parts from reference TRBV19 and TRBJ1-1): DGGITQSPKYLFRKEGQNVTLSCEQNLNHDAMYWYRQDPGQGLRLIYYSQIVNDFQKGDIAEGYSVSREKKESFPLTVTSAQKNPTAFYLCASSIAGALLNTEAFFGQGTRLTVV.

Here the CDR3 reads CASSLDRGEQFF. CDR3 DNA sequence: TGTGCCAGCAGCTTAGATCGAGGTGAGCAGTTCTTC. V usage is TRBV11-3 and J usage is TRBJ2-1; D remains ambiguous. The V end was cut by 0 bases, the J end by 9 bases, with 6 bases between. The CDR3 has 12 residues. In germline, CDR1 is SGHNT, CDR2 YENEEA.

A single count supports this clone. This chain uses TRBV4-1 with TRBJ2-1; D is unclear. The V end was cut by 2 bases, the J end by 6 bases, with 5 bases between. CDR3 length equals 12 residues. The germline gives CDR1 MGHRA, CDR2 YSYEKL. In DNA form, the CDR3 reads TGCGCCAGCAGCCAACTCCCCAATGAGCAGTTCTTC. Amino acids: CASSQLPNEQFF.

The chain combines TRBV30 with TRBJ2-1; 12 positions match TRBD2. The CDR3 sequence is 15 residues long. The V and J ends lost 0 bases and 6 bases, in that order; junction bases with no gene match: 3. Germline CDR1 GTSNPN, CDR2 SVGIG (reference sequence). The CDR3, as DNA: TGTGCCTGGAGTGTAGGACTAGCGGGAAGCAATGAGCAGTTCTTC. Translation: CAWSVGLAGSNEQFF.

The DNA of the CDR3 is TGCGCCAGCAGCCAAGGGAGCGGACAGGGCGTCATATATTTT. Encoded protein: CASSQGSGQGVIYF. This chain joins TRBV4-1 and TRBJ1-3, with 8 positions matching TRBD1. This CDR3 is 14 amino acids long. CDR1 and CDR2 from the germline V gene are MGHRA and YSYEKL. V dropped 1 base and J dropped 12; count of bases not matched to a gene: 8.

The rearrangement uses TRBV15 and TRBJ2-2; D uncertain. The ends were cut back, 0 bases at V and 2 bases at J, with 7 bases in the middle. Germline assignment: CDR1 LNHNV and CDR2 YYDKDF (reference sequence). The length of the CDR3 is 15 residues. The DNA of the CDR3 is TGTGCCACCAGCAGAGATCAACTTAACACCGGGGAGCTGTTTTTT. It codes for CATSRDQLNTGELFF.

This clone was counted between two and nine times. V usage is TRBV7-9 and J usage is TRBJ2-7; D possibly corresponds to TRBD2 (6 bases). Germline V lookup: CDR1 SEHNR, CDR2 FQNEAQ (reference sequence). Trimming left V 5 bases short and J 9 bases short, with 11 bases between. CDR3 length equals 11 residues. CDR3 sequence reads: CASSGPEGQYF. The DNA for the CDR3 is TGTGCCAGCAGCGGGCCGGAGGGGCAGTACTTC.

V is TRBV5-6 and J is TRBJ2-5; no definite D call. The germline CDR1 and CDR2 sequences are SGHDT and YYEEEE. The CDR3 is 13 amino acids. V lost 0 bases and J lost 5, with 8 bases in between. Written as DNA, the CDR3 is TGTGCCAGCAGCTTGGTGTCGACGGAGACCCAGTACTTC. It specifies CASSLVSTETQYF.

This clone has a single count. This sequence joins TRBV28 and TRBJ2-4; 7 bases align to TRBD1. Germline trimming cut 6 bases from V and 6 bases from J; bases unmatched to any gene: 11. Germline assignment: CDR1 MDHEN and CDR2 SYDVKM. This CDR3 is 15 amino acids long. The CDR3 is CASRRLTGRSNIQYF. CDR3 sequence (DNA): TGTGCCAGCAGGCGGTTGACAGGGCGGTCAAACATTCAGTACTTC.

The CDR3 loop is CASTRVGAGNTDTQYF. In DNA form, the CDR3 reads TGTGCCAGCACTCGAGTTGGGGCGGGAAACACAGATACGCAGTATTTT. The chain combines TRBV5-6 with TRBJ2-3; possible D gene TRBD2, 6 bases. CDR1 SGHDT and CDR2 YYEEEE come from the germline V gene. The CDR3 loop spans 16 amino acids. V was clipped by 6 bases and J by 2 bases, with 19 bases between them.

The V call is TRBV25-1, the J call TRBJ1-2, with 9 bases lining up with TRBD1. CDR3 size: 14 residues. From germline, CDR1 is MGHDK and CDR2 SYGVNS. The ends lost 1 base at V and 8 bases at J; junction bases unmatched: 5. The CDR3, as DNA: TGTGCCAGCAGTGAATCGGGACAGGGTAGAGGCTACACCTTC. Protein sequence: CASSESGQGRGYTF.